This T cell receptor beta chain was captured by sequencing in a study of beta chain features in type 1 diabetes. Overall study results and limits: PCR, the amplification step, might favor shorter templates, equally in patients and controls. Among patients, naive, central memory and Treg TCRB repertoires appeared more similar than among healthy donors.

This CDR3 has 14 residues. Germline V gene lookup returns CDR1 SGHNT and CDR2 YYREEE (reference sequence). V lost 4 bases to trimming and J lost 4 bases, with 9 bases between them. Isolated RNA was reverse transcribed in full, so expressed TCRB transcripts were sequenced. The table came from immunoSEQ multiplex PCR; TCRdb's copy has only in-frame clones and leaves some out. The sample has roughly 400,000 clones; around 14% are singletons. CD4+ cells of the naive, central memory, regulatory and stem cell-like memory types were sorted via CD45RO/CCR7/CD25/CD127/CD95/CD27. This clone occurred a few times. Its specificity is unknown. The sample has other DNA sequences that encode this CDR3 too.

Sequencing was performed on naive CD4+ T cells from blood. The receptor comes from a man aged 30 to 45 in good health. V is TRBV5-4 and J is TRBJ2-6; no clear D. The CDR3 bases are TGTGCCAGCAGCCCTGAATCCGGGGCCAACGTCCTGACTTTC. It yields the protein CASSPESGANVLTF.